This T cell receptor beta chain was documented in a study of metastatic and nonmetastatic thyroid tumors. About the research overall: The comparison covered peripheral blood and tumor or nodule tissue in malignant and benign thyroid patients.

Each patient came to thyroid surgery without any prior treatment (of any kind). As for this clone: The antigen is undetermined.

Per the original methods: Researchers built a distant-metastasis classifier for papillary thyroid cancer that drew on CDR3 differences across clinicopathological groups. With MiXCR, TCRdb reprocessed the PCR reads. TCRdb's processing, not the authors' own work, is the source of the V and J calls. The profile shows fewer than 15,000 clones, approximately 30% of them singletons. The V end lost 1 base, the J end lost 4 bases, and 16 bases lay between the germline ends. The V gene's germline CDR1 is DFQATT and CDR2 SNEGSKA (reference sequence). The CDR3 sequence is 15 residues long. Notes on the study in general: Malignant thyroid tumors reportedly had TCR beta diversity that was significantly higher than in benign nodules, in blood and tumor.

The specimen was tumor tissue. The chain employs TRBV20-1 and TRBJ1-1; possibly TRBD1 for D (5 bases). The receptor was derived from a male donor with papillary thyroid cancer or a benign thyroid nodule (not recorded which). Some clones in this sample may be carry-over from other donors' samples. The CDR3: CSARGGAPWATEAFF. The CDR3 coding sequence is TGCAGTGCTAGAGGTGGGGCTCCTTGGGCCACTGAAGCTTTCTTT.